What follows are 29 T cell receptor beta chains derived from one specimen sequenced in a study of spatial heterogeneity in lung cancer. The time point denotes: sample taken at primary tumor resection. In each case, whole RNA from tumor, nontumor lung or frozen PBMC was sequenced unsorted. MiXCR, applied by TCRdb to the 5' RACE reads, yields one record per CDR3 protein. The sample yields more than 12,000 distinct CDR3 sequences, 10% to 12% seen once. The sample consisted of PBMCs, taken at surgery. The source of these receptors is a female donor with early-stage non-small cell lung cancer.

In its sample, this clonotype was seen many times. The rearrangement links TRBV19 to TRBJ1-5; D not certain. V dropped 7 bases and J dropped 7 bases, with 17 bases sitting between them. Germline V CDR1 and CDR2: LNHDA, SQIVND (reference sequence). This CDR3 comprises 14 residues. Written as DNA, the CDR3 is TGTGCCAGTACTCGGGGAGGGCAAGGCCAGCCCCAGCATTTT. It encodes CASTRGGQGQPQHF.

This clonotype is deemed medium-sized (0.01 to 0.1%). The chain recombines TRBV12-3 or TRBV12-4 with TRBJ2-3; D is perhaps TRBD2 (5 bases). Trimming removed 5 bases from V and 8 bases from J, with 8 bases in between. CDR3 length equals 11 residues. The CDR3, as DNA: TGTGCCAGCAGTGTAGGAGGTACGCAGTATTTT. Amino acid sequence: CASSVGGTQYF.

This clonotype has ten or more counts. This chain joins TRBV6-1 and TRBJ1-6; 9 bases match TRBD1. The V segment lost 4 bases and the J segment 10 bases; nucleotides outside the gene matches: 8. This CDR3 has 15 amino acids. In germline, CDR1 is MNHNS, CDR2 SASEGT. CDR3 protein: CASSARDRVGSPLHF. The CDR3 DNA reads as TGTGCCAGCAGTGCCAGGGACAGGGTGGGCTCACCCCTCCACTTT.

This clonotype was seen repeatedly, ten times or more. The rearrangement joins TRBV29-1 to TRBJ2-1; possibly TRBD1 for D (6 bases). Trimming cost V 4 bases and J 6 bases, with 13 bases left between them. CDR1 is SQVTM and CDR2 is ANQGSEA in the germline V gene. The CDR3 has 13 residues. The CDR3 DNA is TGCAGCGTTGCACAGGGATGGTCCAATGAGCAGTTCTTC. Translating it yields CSVAQGWSNEQFF.

The chain carries TRBV28 and TRBJ2-3, with D possibly TRBD1 on 5 matching bases. The CDR3 runs 17 residues. The germline V gene encodes CDR1 MDHEN and CDR2 SYDVKM. V gave up 7 bases and J gave up 4 bases, with 24 bases separating them. The chain's CDR3 is CASMGLGSQGGADTQYF. The CDR3 DNA reads as TGTGCCAGCATGGGTTTGGGGTCGCAGGGTGGTGCAGATACGCAGTATTTT.

V gene TRBV20-1 combines with J gene TRBJ2-1, with a possible D match to TRBD2 (6 bases). The CDR3 totals 18 residues. Trimming removed 6 bases at V and 0 bases at J, with 24 bases between. Germline lookup yields CDR1 DFQATT and CDR2 SNEGSKA (reference sequence). The CDR3: CSATPLSASGYSYNEQFF. CDR3 sequence (DNA): TGCAGTGCCACACCCCTTTCAGCCAGCGGGTACTCCTACAATGAGCAGTTCTTC.

This clonotype was counted ten times or more. The rearrangement links TRBV2 to TRBJ1-1; D gene uncertain. Looked up from germline, CDR1 is SNHLY and CDR2 is FYNNEI. V shed 0 bases and J shed 1 base, with 12 bases lying between them. CDR3 length: 16 amino acids. The chain's CDR3 is CASSEAASGWNTEAFF. In nucleotides, the CDR3 is TGTGCCAGCAGTGAAGCCGCCTCGGGGTGGAACACTGAAGCTTTCTTT.

This clonotype was found many times. This rearrangement joins TRBV6-1 to TRBJ1-5; TRBD1 is a possible D gene (5 bases). From germline, CDR1 is MNHNS and CDR2 SASEGT. Trimming stripped 3 bases from V and 9 bases from J, with 15 bases between. The CDR3 loop spans 14 amino acids. The CDR3 sequence is CASSERTGPRPQHF. Here the CDR3 DNA reads TGTGCCAGCAGTGAGAGAACAGGCCCAAGGCCCCAGCATTTT.

This clonotype came up many times. This sequence joins TRBV20-1 and TRBJ2-7, with 10 bases fitting TRBD2. Trimming took 0 bases from V and 3 from J; bases not matched to a gene: 2. Germline CDR1 DFQATT, CDR2 SNEGSKA (reference sequence). The CDR3 spans 14 residues. CDR3 amino acids: CSARDASGGYEQYF. For the CDR3, the DNA is TGCAGTGCTAGAGATGCTAGCGGGGGCTACGAGCAGTACTTC.

This clonotype was observed many times. The gene calls are TRBV3-1 and TRBJ2-7; D is unclear. V lost 5 bases to trimming and J lost 2 bases, with 7 bases between them. The germline V gene encodes CDR1 LGHDT and CDR2 YNNKEL (reference sequence). The CDR3 covers 12 residues. The CDR3 DNA is TGTGCCAGCAGCTCAGTCCCCTACGAGCAGTACTTC. Its protein is CASSSVPYEQYF.

This clonotype came up many times. This chain uses TRBV5-1 with TRBJ2-7; 10 bases are shared with TRBD1. After removal of 4 bases from V and 6 bases from J, the junction contained 10 bases not matched to a gene. The CDR3 is 15 residues long. Germline V gene lookup returns CDR1 SGHRS and CDR2 YFSETQ. The CDR3, as DNA: TGCGCCAGCAGCCTGGGACAGGGGAAAATTCTCGAGCAGTACTTC. Its protein product is CASSLGQGKILEQYF.

The V call is TRBV2, the J call TRBJ2-3; 7 bases agree with TRBD2. The CDR3 length is 14 residues. Germline-derived CDR1 and CDR2 are SNHLY and FYNNEI. The ends lost 1 base at V and 4 bases at J; junction bases unmatched: 2. The CDR3 coding sequence is TGTGCCAGCAGTGAAGGGGGACTACCAGATACGCAGTATTTT. Translating gives CASSEGGLPDTQYF.

V gene TRBV28 combines with J gene TRBJ1-3, with D uncertain. Between the trimmed V and J ends, which lost 8 bases and 9 bases, there was a span of 20 bases. The CDR3 covers 14 residues. Germline values: CDR1 MDHEN, CDR2 SYDVKM. The CDR3 region has the DNA TGTGCCAGCTCGGCCAGCCCCTTCGGCGGCACCATATATTTT. Protein: CASSASPFGGTIYF.

This clonotype was seen repeatedly, ten times or more. V gene TRBV5-1 combines with J gene TRBJ1-1; D is perhaps TRBD1 (5 bases). Deletions cut 4 bases from V and 5 bases from J, with 18 bases between. The length of the CDR3 is 15 residues. Germline V gene lookup returns CDR1 SGHRS and CDR2 YFSETQ. Here the CDR3 reads CASSGRVQGGTEAFF. CDR3 nucleotides: TGCGCCAGCAGCGGACGAGTGCAGGGAGGGACTGAAGCTTTCTTT. Using reference TRBV5-1 and TRBJ1-1 for the parts outside the CDR3, the full variable domain is KAGVTQTPRYLIKTRGQQVTLSCSPISGHRSVSWYQQTPGQGLQFLFEYFSETQRNKGNFPGRFSGRQFSNSRSEMNVSTLELGDSALYLCASSGRVQGGTEAFFGQGTRLTVV.

By frequency in the sample, this clonotype is medium-sized. The chain links TRBV12-3 or TRBV12-4 to TRBJ2-1, with D perhaps TRBD2 (7 bases). The V end lost 3 bases, the J end lost 1 base, and 22 bases lay between the germline ends. This CDR3 region has 19 residues. CDR3 sequence (DNA): TGTGCCAGCAGTTTTTCCCCCGGGCGGGGGCCCAGGTCCTACAATGAGCAGTTCTTC. The encoded protein is CASSFSPGRGPRSYNEQFF.

This clonotype has at least ten counts. CDR3 DNA sequence: TGTGCCAGCAGTTCGACAGGTCTGAACACTGAAGCTTTCTTT. Its translation is CASSSTGLNTEAFF. This sequence joins TRBV12-3 or TRBV12-4 and TRBJ1-1; tentatively, D is TRBD1 (6 bases). Trimming removed 4 bases at V and 0 bases at J, with 9 bases between. This CDR3 spans 14 amino acids.

The table lists this clonotype with many counts. At one end the junction does not follow the germline gene, possibly because of a read error. The CDR3 sequence is CPSSSRDLNTGELFF. The CDR3 bases are TGTCCCAGCAGCTCCCGGGACTTGAACACCGGGGAGCTGTTTTTT. The chain carries TRBV4-2 and TRBJ2-2, with a possible D match to TRBD2 (6 bases). Germline CDR1 and CDR2: LGHNA and YNFKEQ. CDR3 length: 15 residues.

In its sample, this clonotype was seen many times. V gene TRBV7-9 combines with J gene TRBJ2-5; 13 bases map to TRBD2. V was pared by 6 bases and J by 2 bases, with 6 bases of the junction left unmatched. The V gene's germline CDR1 is SEHNR and CDR2 FQNEAQ (reference sequence). The CDR3 consists of 16 residues. The CDR3 DNA reads as TGTGCCAGCAGTCCGCCGGGACTAGCGGGGCAAGAGACCCAGTACTTC. Its protein is CASSPPGLAGQETQYF. The full variable domain, completed using reference TRBV7-9 and TRBJ2-5, is DTGVSQNPRHKITKRGQNVTFRCDPISEHNRLYWYRQTLGQGPEFLTYFQNEAQLEKSRLLSDRFSAERPKGSFSTLEIQRTEQGDSAMYLCASSPPGLAGQETQYFGPGTRLLVL.

The chain combines TRBV7-9 with TRBJ1-4, with 9 bases that match TRBD1. The trim removed 5 bases at V and 8 bases at J, leaving 9 bases unmatched. The CDR3 covers 15 residues. Germline V lookup: CDR1 SEHNR, CDR2 FQNEAQ (reference sequence). The CDR3 region is CASSATGGAGEKLFF. Written as DNA, the CDR3 is TGTGCCAGCAGCGCTACAGGGGGCGCCGGGGAAAAACTGTTTTTT.

The V call is TRBV7-2, the J call TRBJ1-5; D is unclear. CDR1 is SGHTA and CDR2 is FQGNSA in the germline V gene. The germline V and J ends were trimmed by 2 bases and 5 bases, with 13 bases remaining between them. CDR3 length equals 15 residues. CDR3 DNA: TGTGCCAGCAGCTTATTGGGCAGACCTGATCAGCCCCAGCATTTT. It encodes CASSLLGRPDQPQHF.

The CDR3 sequence: CSAISGGTYNEQFF. The CDR3 coding sequence is TGCAGTGCTATTAGCGGGGGCACCTACAATGAGCAGTTCTTC. The chain couples TRBV20-1 to TRBJ2-1; 9 nucleotides align to TRBD2. This CDR3 region has 14 residues. Germline V gene lookup returns CDR1 DFQATT and CDR2 SNEGSKA (reference sequence). With 4 bases clipped from V and 2 bases from J, the junction kept 3 bases outside the gene matches.

This clonotype was seen many times. The rearrangement uses TRBV2 and TRBJ1-2; 7 bases map to TRBD1. Trimming removed 8 bases from V and 5 bases from J; junction bases left unmatched: 11. Germline CDR1 is SNHLY and CDR2 is FYNNEI. CDR3 length: 14 amino acids. The CDR3 bases are TGTGCCAGCCGACGGGGAGGGGGCGCGTATGGCTACACCTTC. Translation: CASRRGGGAYGYTF.

This clonotype came up many times. The chain combines TRBV6-6 with TRBJ1-3; the match to TRBD1 covers 7 bases. Per the germline V gene, CDR1 is MNHNY and CDR2 is SVGAGI (reference sequence). The CDR3 is 13 amino acids. The J segment lost 4 bases and the V segment lost 6 bases, leaving 3 bases of the junction unmatched. The CDR3 DNA reads TGTGCCAGCAGGACAGGGTCCGGAAACACCATATATTTT. It codes for CASRTGSGNTIYF.

To note about this clonotype: Compared with germline, one end of the junction differs, possibly owing to a read error. The gene calls are TRBV7-8 and TRBJ2-5; 15 nucleotides align to TRBD2. In germline, CDR1 is SGHVS, CDR2 FQNEAQ. The CDR3 contains 21 residues. DNA for the CDR3: TGTGCCAGCAGCTTAGTCCTGGGACTAGCGGGGGGCGGTGTAGAACAAGAGACCCAGTGCTTC. Its protein product is CASSLVLGLAGGGVEQETQCF.

This clonotype was seen ten or more times. The J gene is TRBJ1-5, the V gene TRBV6-1; 7 bases fit TRBD1. Germline V gives CDR1 MNHNS, CDR2 SASEGT. This CDR3 has 16 amino acids. V shed 6 bases, J shed 0 bases, and the junction held 8 bases outside the gene matches. The CDR3: CASSNNWDSSNQPQHF. CDR3 sequence (DNA): TGTGCCAGCAGCAACAATTGGGACAGTAGCAATCAGCCCCAGCATTTT.

This clonotype was counted a few times. The chain uses TRBV6-5 and TRBJ1-1, with a tentative D call TRBD1 (5 bases). V lost 0 bases and J 4 bases, leaving 18 bases between the germline ends. This CDR3 has 17 amino acids. Looked up from germline, CDR1 is MNHEY and CDR2 is SVGAGI. CDR3 DNA: TGTGCCAGCAGTTACTCGTGGGACCCATCGGTGGGCACTGAAGCTTTCTTT. This encodes CASSYSWDPSVGTEAFF.

In this sample, this clonotype turned up a few times. The chain is built from TRBV2 and TRBJ2-1; a possible D gene is TRBD1 (5 bases). The CDR3 totals 14 residues. The germline CDR1 and CDR2 sequences are SNHLY and FYNNEI. The V gene lost 5 bases and the J gene lost 0 bases, with 8 bases spanning the gap. The CDR3 region is CASSRDSSYNEQFF. In nucleotides, the CDR3 is TGTGCCAGCAGTCGCGACAGCTCCTACAATGAGCAGTTCTTC.

The chain joins TRBV14 to TRBJ1-6; D is uncertain. V was shortened by 4 bases and J by 9 bases, with 10 bases between the two germline ends. Germline V gene data show CDR1 as SGHDN and CDR2 as FVKESK. This CDR3 has 13 residues. The CDR3 reads CASSRGNTSPLHF. CDR3 coding DNA: TGTGCCAGCAGCCGCGGGAATACTTCACCCCTCCACTTT. Full variable domain (remainder filled in from reference TRBV14 and TRBJ1-6): EAGVTQFPSHSVIEKGQTVTLRCDPISGHDNLYWYRRVMGKEIKFLLHFVKESKQDESGMPNNRFLAERTGGTYSTLKVQPAELEDSGVYFCASSRGNTSPLHFGNGTRLTVT.

The table lists this clonotype with many counts. The chain combines TRBV20-1 with TRBJ2-7; 9 bases align to TRBD1. CDR3 size: 14 residues. The V gene's germline CDR1 is DFQATT and CDR2 SNEGSKA (reference sequence). Trimming at V came to 6 bases and at J to 6 bases, leaving 12 bases not matched to a gene. CDR3: CSAGRRDRAGEQYF. DNA of the CDR3: TGCAGTGCCGGACGCCGGGACAGGGCTGGCGAGCAGTACTTC.